This T cell receptor (beta chain) derives from a study of shared clonotypes between healthy human individuals. Comment on this clone: Its antigen is undetermined.

Study conclusions and caveats: Sequencing of the sorted subsets was shown by rarefaction to be incomplete despite large depth. Generation probabilities were higher for clonotypes shared across all four sorted-subset donors than for unshared ones.

CD45RO-negative, CCR7-selected cells formed the naive CD8 fraction, which excluded terminally differentiated effector memory CD45RA+ cells. Among the donors, all were Caucasian adults who lived in Nashville, Tennessee. The CDR3 is 14 amino acids. CDR1 is MNHEY and CDR2 is SMNVEV in the germline V gene (reference sequence). V dropped 8 bases and J dropped 1 base, with 12 bases sitting between them. How the authors handled the data: ImmunoSEQ sequences covered only the junction and lacked quality scores; filtering therefore differed. Only in-frame clones appear in the TCRdb table, and some are missing; sequencing was by immunoSEQ multiplex PCR. For V, J and clone size, that table is used; D and trimming come from the DNA. The table shows over 2,000,000 clones, with 90% to 95% occurring only once.

This chain joins TRBV27 and TRBJ1-5, with D maybe TRBD1 (6 bases). This clonotype originated in a man aged 18 to 35 in good health. Some clones in this sample may be carry-over from other donors' samples. Sequenced sample: naive CD8+ T cells from PBMCs. CDR3 amino acids: CASQLTGSNQPQHF. CDR3 in DNA: TGTGCCAGCCAACTTACAGGGAGCAATCAGCCCCAGCATTTT.